The clone carrying this TCR beta chain is a singleton in its sample. The sample comes from a study of identical twins. Germline V gene data show CDR1 as DFQATT and CDR2 as SNEGSKA (reference sequence). The CDR3 length is 14 residues. Trimming took off 0 bases at V and 10 bases at J, with 15 bases between the two ends. Using its own MiXCR run on the 5' RACE reads, TCRdb lists one record per CDR3 protein. The sample carries roughly 250,000 distinct CDR3 sequences, more than 12% recorded once. This sequence originates from a woman under 30 in good health. The V gene is TRBV20-1, the J gene TRBJ1-4; possibly TRBD1 for D (6 bases). The sequenced material came from memory (CD45RO+) T cells sorted from blood. The CDR3 DNA is TGCAGTGCTAGAGATCAGGCAGTCAGGGGAAAACTGTTTTTT. Residues: CSARDQAVRGKLFF.